This T cell receptor beta chain was documented in a study of HIV-infected patients and healthy controls. Whole-study context: The CD4:CD8 ratio increased slightly in early therapy, but CD8 counts showed no consistent change.

This clonotype was observed a handful of times. Roughly three months, about 14 weeks, into antiretroviral therapy, follow-up blood was collected. The repertoire came from unfractionated whole blood and reflected all unsorted peripheral T cells. Alpha and beta constant-region primers primed reverse transcription of about 500 ng RNA. Using multiplexing indices, alpha and beta chain libraries were generated apart by chain-specific third strand synthesis. TCRdb used MiXCR to reprocess the 5' RACE reads, holding one entry per CDR3 protein. The sample comprises about 4,000 distinct CDR3 sequences, less than 30% of which are singletons, and roughly 22% rests with the top ten. V was shortened by 2 bases and J by 9 bases, with 16 bases between the two germline ends. Germline loops: CDR1 ENHRY, CDR2 SYGVKD. The CDR3 extends over 14 amino acids.

The clonotype originates from an adult with HIV infection. Sample: blood, taken during antiretroviral therapy. This rearrangement joins TRBV10-3 to TRBJ1-1; D is possibly TRBD1 (5 bases). CDR3 protein: CAISEPGSVAQAFF. CDR3 coding DNA: TGTGCCATCAGTGAGCCAGGGTCGGTCGCGCAAGCTTTCTTT.